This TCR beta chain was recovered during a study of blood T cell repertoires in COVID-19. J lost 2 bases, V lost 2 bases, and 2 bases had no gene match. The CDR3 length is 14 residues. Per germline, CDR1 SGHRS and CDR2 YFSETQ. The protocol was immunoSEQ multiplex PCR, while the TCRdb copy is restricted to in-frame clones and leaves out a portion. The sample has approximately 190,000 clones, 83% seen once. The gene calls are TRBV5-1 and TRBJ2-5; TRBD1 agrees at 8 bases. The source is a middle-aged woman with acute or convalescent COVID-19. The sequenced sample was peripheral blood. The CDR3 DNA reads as TGCGCCAGCAGCTTAGGACAGGGTCAAGAGACCCAGTACTTC. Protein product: CASSLGQGQETQYF.